This T cell receptor (beta chain) emerged from a study of T cell responses to AZD1222 COVID-19 vaccine. Overall study results and limits: Spike-spanning, vaccine-associated CD4 TCRs were dominant at 160-218 and 743-854. Repertoires were collected only later (after the peak T cell response had occurred). Spike-specific TCR repertoires showed rising breadth and depth after two AZD1222 doses. The study identified only six AZD1222 recipients as seropositive at baseline.

The method was immunoSEQ multiplex PCR; TCRdb's version includes in-frame clones alone and lacks a portion of them. The data show some 80,000 clones, just over 90% seen once. This clone was detected only once. What it binds is unknown. Trimming took off 3 bases at V and 6 bases at J, with 12 bases between the two ends. The CDR3 is made up of 13 amino acids. Looked up from germline, CDR1 is MNHEY and CDR2 is SVGEGT. The chain couples TRBV6-2 or TRBV6-3 to TRBJ2-7, with D tentatively TRBD1 (7 bases). The TCR was taken from an adult who received the AZD1222 COVID-19 vaccine. The sample was peripheral blood, taken 28 days after the second AZD1222 dose. This chain's CDR3 is CASSYWQGGEQYF. DNA for the CDR3: TGTGCCAGCAGTTATTGGCAGGGGGGCGAGCAGTACTTC.